At least ten counts were recorded for the clone carrying this T cell receptor beta chain. Antigen: not known. The record originates from a study of identical twins. Overall study results and limits: Conclusions were based on cross-sectional statistical analysis, without following the same donors. Twins' surplus sharing was weaker for beta out-of-frame sequences. Out-of-frame alpha sequences shared between twins exhibited an excess of low generation probability.

Germline V gives CDR1 DFQATT, CDR2 SNEGSKA (reference sequence). Trimming at V came to 5 bases and at J to 0 bases, leaving 4 bases not matched to a gene. There are 14 residues in the CDR3. TCRdb reanalysed the 5' RACE reads using MiXCR and keeps one entry per CDR3 protein. Here the sample spans 700,000 or so distinct CDR3 sequences, about 9.4% being singletons. This same sample was also taken into another study, of yellow fever vaccine responses in identical twins.

The receptor comes from a woman aged 18 to 35 in good health. This chain uses TRBV20-1 with TRBJ2-3; 8 positions agree with TRBD2. The sequenced sample consisted of PBMCs. The CDR3 nucleotides are TGCAGTGCTCCGAGACTAGCGAGCACAGATACGCAGTATTTT. Its translation is CSAPRLASTDTQYF.